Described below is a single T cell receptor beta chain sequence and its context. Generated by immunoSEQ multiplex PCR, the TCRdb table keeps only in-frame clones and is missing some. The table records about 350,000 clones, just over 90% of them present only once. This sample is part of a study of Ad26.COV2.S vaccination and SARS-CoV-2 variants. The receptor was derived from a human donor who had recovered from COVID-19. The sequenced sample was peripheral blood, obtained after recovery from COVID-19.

CDR3 amino acids: CASSYSRGTGSYNEQFF. For the CDR3, the DNA is TGTGCCAGCAGTTACTCGAGGGGGACAGGGTCCTACAATGAGCAGTTCTTC. J is TRBJ2-1 and V is TRBV6-2 or TRBV6-3; 9 bases map to TRBD1. Germline assignment: CDR1 MNHEY and CDR2 SVGEGT. V lost 0 bases, J lost 1 base, and 4 bases stayed unmatched. CDR3 length: 17 amino acids.